The rows below give T cell receptor beta chains drawn from one sample of a study of control samples from healthy donors and cancer patients. The assay was immunoSEQ multiplex PCR, and TCRdb's table has in-frame clones only and misses some. The profile shows about 120,000 clones, 85% to 90% of them singletons. Sample: PBMCs. These receptors came from a woman in her forties or fifties with colorectal cancer. CDR3s include the opening cysteine and the closing phenylalanine or tryptophan. D genes are given only for firm matches. Only some rows state a clone size, as once, few, many or a class for expanded clones.

j_gene,v_gene,d_gene,abundance,CDR3aa,CDR3nt
TRBJ2-5,TRBV28,TRBD2,.,CASSFRIAGGRETQYF,TGTGCCAGCAGTTTCAGGATAGCGGGAGGCAGGGAGACCCAGTACTTC
TRBJ2-5,TRBV7-6,TRBD2,once,CASSLGPRTSGVGETQYF,TGTGCCAGCAGCTTAGGGCCAAGGACTAGCGGGGTGGGCGAGACCCAGTACTTC
TRBJ2-3,TRBV30,.,.,CAWILEADTQYF,TGTGCCTGGATCCTAGAGGCAGATACGCAGTATTTT
TRBJ2-2,TRBV24-1,.,.,CATRDQGTGELFF,TGTGCCACCAGAGACCAGGGGACCGGGGAGCTGTTTTTT
TRBJ2-2,TRBV10-3,.,.,CAISESAGSHTGELFF,TGTGCCATCAGTGAGTCGGCGGGGAGTCACACCGGGGAGCTGTTTTTT
TRBJ2-5,TRBV6-6,TRBD2,.,CASNPGSGRAWETQYF,TGTGCCAGCAATCCTGGGAGCGGGAGGGCTTGGGAGACCCAGTACTTC
TRBJ1-4,TRBV7-6,TRBD1,.,CASSTSQGAMEKLFF,TGTGCCAGCAGCACCTCACAGGGGGCAATGGAAAAACTGTTTTTT
TRBJ1-2,TRBV19,TRBD1,few,CASSYIRDSSGYTF,TGTGCCAGTAGTTATATCCGGGACAGCTCTGGCTACACCTTC
TRBJ2-1,TRBV6-5,.,once,CASTGGHYNEQFF,TGTGCCAGCACCGGGGGGCATTACAATGAGCAGTTCTTC
TRBJ2-7,TRBV28,.,.,CASEQEYEQYF,TGTGCCAGCGAACAGGAGTACGAGCAGTACTTC
TRBJ2-3,TRBV2,TRBD2,.,CASMVRRGGGDTQYF,TGTGCCAGCATGGTTCGGCGGGGGGGCGGAGATACGCAGTATTTT
TRBJ1-3,TRBV6-5,.,.,CASSERRGSGNTIYF,TGTGCCAGCAGCGAGCGCCGGGGATCTGGAAACACCATATATTTT
TRBJ2-3,TRBV10-3,.,.,CAISLGEVGPDTQYF,TGTGCCATCAGTTTGGGTGAGGTCGGGCCAGATACGCAGTATTTT
TRBJ2-1,TRBV21-1,.,once,CASPVVGGDPKGLTGNEQFF,TGTGCCAGCCCGGTTGTGGGGGGAGATCCGAAGGGACTAACTGGCAATGAGCAGTTCTTC
TRBJ2-1,TRBV28,.,.,CASRGYRASNYNEQFF,TGTGCCAGCAGGGGGTACCGGGCCTCAAACTACAATGAGCAGTTCTTC
TRBJ1-1,TRBV4-1,.,.,CASSLTGTANTEAFF,TGCGCCAGCAGCCTAACCGGGACGGCGAACACTGAAGCTTTCTTT
TRBJ1-2,TRBV2,.,.,CASSEFTAVGQDGYTF,TGTGCCAGCAGTGAATTTACTGCGGTGGGCCAAGATGGCTACACCTTC
TRBJ2-3,TRBV2,TRBD1,.,CASSDGTGRSTDTQYF,TGTGCCAGCAGTGATGGGACAGGGCGAAGCACAGATACGCAGTATTTT
TRBJ1-6,TRBV7-2,TRBD1,.,CASSPAGDRVNSPLHF,TGTGCCAGCAGCCCGGCTGGGGACAGGGTTAATTCACCCCTCCACTTT
TRBJ2-5,TRBV5-4,TRBD1,.,CASSTRQGTFQETQYF,TGTGCCAGCAGCACGAGACAGGGGACGTTCCAAGAGACCCAGTACTTC
TRBJ2-7,TRBV7-9,TRBD2,.,CASSSGLAASSYEQYF,TGTGCCAGCAGCTCCGGACTAGCGGCGAGCTCCTACGAGCAGTACTTC
TRBJ1-2,TRBV28,TRBD1,.,CASSPNGQGNYGYTF,TGTGCCAGCAGTCCCAACGGACAGGGAAACTATGGCTACACCTTC
TRBJ1-2,TRBV5-1,.,.,CASSPGPTSYGYTF,TGCGCCAGCAGCCCGGGGCCTACCTCCTATGGCTACACCTTC
TRBJ2-3,TRBV4-2,TRBD2,.,CASSREGSGSLSDTQYF,TGTGCCAGCAGCAGAGAAGGAAGCGGGAGCCTTTCAGATACGCAGTATTTT
TRBJ2-7,TRBV30,.,.,CAWGTAAEQYF,TGTGCCTGGGGAACAGCGGCCGAGCAGTACTTC
TRBJ1-3,TRBV3-1/TRBV3-2,.,.,CASSQVRATGNTIYF,TGTGCCAGCAGCCAAGTGCGGGCGACTGGGAACACCATATATTTT
TRBJ2-2,TRBV9,.,.,CASSIRDLPTGELFF,TGTGCCAGCAGCATACGGGACCTGCCGACCGGGGAGCTGTTTTTT
TRBJ1-1,TRBV5-1,TRBD1,.,CASSTGQDTEAFF,TGCGCCAGCAGCACGGGACAGGACACTGAAGCTTTCTTT
TRBJ2-1,TRBV19,TRBD2,.,CASSIRLAGDNEQFF,TGTGCCAGTAGTATAAGACTAGCGGGAGACAATGAGCAGTTCTTC
TRBJ2-3,TRBV7-2,.,.,CASSLDPGKTQYF,TGTGCCAGCAGCTTAGACCCCGGGAAAACGCAGTATTTT
TRBJ2-2,TRBV7-9,TRBD2,.,CASSLASGLGGELFF,TGTGCCAGCAGCTTAGCGAGCGGACTAGGCGGGGAGCTGTTTTTT
TRBJ2-6,TRBV11-1,.,.,CASSLAAPGANVLTF,TGTGCCAGCAGCTTAGCGGCGCCCGGGGCCAACGTCCTGACTTTC
TRBJ2-3,TRBV20-1,.,.,CSASGSLWDTQYF,TGCAGTGCTAGTGGGAGCTTGTGGGATACGCAGTATTTT
TRBJ2-3,TRBV5-4,.,.,CASSSAPDADTQYF,TGTGCCAGCAGCTCCGCCCCGGATGCAGATACGCAGTATTTT
TRBJ2-7,TRBV6-5,.,.,CASSYVGNRHEQYF,TGTGCCAGCAGTTACGTGGGGAACCGCCACGAGCAGTACTTC
TRBJ1-1,TRBV2,TRBD1,.,CASSSDRRATEAFF,TGTGCCAGCAGTTCGGACAGGCGGGCCACTGAAGCTTTCTTT
TRBJ1-4,TRBV11-2,.,.,CASSLVLTGGEKLFF,TGTGCCAGCAGCTTAGTGCTGACAGGCGGGGAAAAACTGTTTTTT
TRBJ2-1,TRBV27,.,.,CASRPAHQYNEQFF,TGTGCCAGCAGGCCCGCACACCAGTACAATGAGCAGTTCTTC
TRBJ2-3,TRBV23-1,TRBD1,.,CASSLDRGRADTQYF,TGCGCCAGCAGCCTAGACAGGGGGCGCGCAGATACGCAGTATTTT
TRBJ2-2,TRBV7-9,.,.,CASGQLLNTGELFF,TGTGCCAGCGGACAGCTTTTGAACACCGGGGAGCTGTTTTTT
TRBJ2-7,TRBV27,.,.,CASSPRGAGNFYEQYF,TGTGCCAGCAGTCCCCGTGGGGCAGGGAATTTCTACGAGCAGTACTTC
TRBJ1-1,TRBV5-1,.,.,CASSSSVSADTEAFF,TGCGCCAGCAGCTCCTCAGTTTCCGCGGACACTGAAGCTTTCTTT
TRBJ1-2,TRBV12-3/TRBV12-4,.,.,CASSALGGYTF,TGTGCCAGCAGTGCACTCGGGGGCTACACCTTC
TRBJ1-3,TRBV11-2,TRBD1,once,CASSIGVQTGISGNTIYF,TGTGCCAGCAGCATAGGGGTGCAGACAGGGATCTCTGGAAACACCATATATTTT
TRBJ2-5,TRBV12-3/TRBV12-4,.,.,CASSLLETQYF,TGTGCCAGCAGTTTATTGGAGACCCAGTACTTC
TRBJ2-7,TRBV9,TRBD2,few,CASSVGVPGGATSGEQYF,TGTGCCAGCAGCGTAGGAGTTCCCGGGGGGGCCACTTCGGGAGAGCAGTACTTC
TRBJ1-6,TRBV6-1,TRBD1,.,CASSGLRGQGNSPLHF,TGTGCCAGCAGTGGCCTTAGGGGACAGGGGAATTCACCCCTCCACTTT
TRBJ1-3,TRBV5-1,.,.,CASSVGGGQTGNTIYF,TGCGCCAGCAGCGTTGGCGGGGGGCAAACTGGAAACACCATATATTTT
TRBJ2-5,TRBV7-8,TRBD2,.,CASSSVGGTSGVQETQYF,TGTGCCAGCAGCTCGGTCGGGGGGACTAGCGGGGTACAAGAGACCCAGTACTTC